This T cell receptor beta chain derives from a study of blood T cell repertoires in COVID-19. There are 14 residues in the CDR3. V was trimmed by 4 bases and J by 11 bases, leaving 16 bases between them. The germline gives CDR1 SGDLS, CDR2 YYNGEE. This clone came up once. TCRdb's table, derived via immunoSEQ multiplex PCR, lists solely in-frame clones and lacks some. The table includes about 40,000 clones, about 89% detected once. This rearrangement joins TRBV9 to TRBJ1-6, with D perhaps matching TRBD1 (5 bases). Sequencing was carried out using peripheral blood. The sequence derives from a woman aged 25-40 years in a cohort sampled during active COVID-19. CDR3 region: CASSPRLLGAPLHF. The CDR3 DNA reads TGTGCCAGCAGCCCACGCCTTTTAGGGGCACCCCTCCACTTT.